The 24 T cell receptor beta chains given below trace back to one sample, sequenced in a study of metastatic and nonmetastatic thyroid tumors. TCRdb reprocessed the PCR reads via MiXCR. The sample holds 26,000 or so clones, roughly 15% seen once. Each patient came to thyroid surgery without any prior treatment (of any kind). Sequenced sample: blood. The receptors originated from a male donor with papillary thyroid cancer or a benign thyroid nodule (not recorded which). Some clones in this sample may be carry-over from other donors' samples.

This clone has more than one count but fewer than ten. Sequence at one end of the junction differs from germline and may be a read error. The chain has TRBV18 and TRBJ1-4, with TRBD1 matching over 8 bases. Germline V gene sequence: CDR1 KGHSH, CDR2 LQKENI. CDR3 size: 13 residues. The CDR3 nucleotides are TGTGCCAGCTCACCAAGACAGGGGTCCACCCCGGTTTTT. It is translated as CASSPRQGSTPVF.

This clone showed up many times. V and J are TRBV7-9 and TRBJ2-7; D possibly corresponds to TRBD1 (5 bases). The CDR3 has 13 amino acids. Germline V CDR1 and CDR2: SEHNR, FQNEAQ (reference sequence). Trimming shortened V by 1 base and J by 8 bases, and 12 bases separated the two germline ends. DNA of the CDR3: TGTGCCAGCAGCTTAGAGTTACAGGTTAAGCAGTACTTC. Translated, it gives CASSLELQVKQYF.

In this sample, this clone turned up once. The V call is TRBV5-1, the J call TRBJ1-6; 7 nucleotides agree with TRBD1. Germline V CDR1 and CDR2: SGHRS, YFSETQ. The junction had 7 bases not matched to a gene; V was cut back by 4 bases and J by 6 bases. This CDR3 spans 15 amino acids. The CDR3 here is CASSPGTAVNSPLHF. The CDR3 DNA reads TGCGCCAGCAGCCCGGGGACAGCAGTTAATTCACCCCTCCACTTT.

This clone was seen repeatedly, ten times or more. V usage is TRBV19 and J usage is TRBJ2-7; no definite D call. The ends were cut back, 2 bases at V and 5 bases at J, with 13 bases in the middle. Germline V CDR1 and CDR2: LNHDA, SQIVND (reference sequence). This CDR3 contains 14 residues. The CDR3 protein is CASSIYVKGNEQYF. For the CDR3, the DNA is TGTGCCAGTAGTATATATGTAAAAGGTAACGAGCAGTACTTC.

As regards this clone: One end of the junction fails to match germline, which may point to a read error. V is TRBV4-2 and J is TRBJ1-3; 7 bases are a match to TRBD1. This CDR3 has 15 amino acids. Germline CDR1 and CDR2: LGHNA and YNFKEQ. The CDR3 protein is CASSLPGGEGNTIYF. CDR3 nucleotide sequence: TGTGCCAGCAGCCTCCCAGGGGGAGAAGGAAACACTATATATTTT.

The rearrangement uses TRBV18 and TRBJ1-1, with TRBD1 identical over 7 bases. The CDR3 runs to 14 residues. The ends lost 6 bases at V and 1 base at J; junction bases unmatched: 5. Germline values: CDR1 KGHSH, CDR2 LQKENI. CDR3 region: CASSQGGRNTEAFF. The CDR3 DNA reads as TGTGCCAGCTCTCAAGGGGGCCGGAACACTGAAGCTTTCTTT.

The chain recombines TRBV30 with TRBJ1-3, with D possibly matching TRBD1 (5 bases). This CDR3 contains 11 residues. Trimming shortened V by 4 bases and J by 7 bases, and 8 bases separated the two germline ends. Germline CDR1 is GTSNPN and CDR2 is SVGIG (reference sequence). CDR3 amino acids: CAWTGMNTIYF. CDR3 DNA sequence: TGTGCCTGGACAGGGATGAACACCATATATTTT.

The CDR3 DNA reads as TGTGCCAGTAGCACCAGGACAGTGGAAGGAGCAGATACGCAGTATTTT. Residues: CASSTRTVEGADTQYF. This chain joins TRBV9 and TRBJ2-3, with a possible D match to TRBD1 (6 bases). V was trimmed by 8 bases and J by 4 bases, leaving 23 bases between them. Germline-derived CDR1 and CDR2 are SGDLS and YYNGEE. The CDR3 runs to 16 residues. Together with reference TRBV9 and TRBJ2-3, the CDR3 gives the full variable domain: DSGVTQTPKHLITATGQRVTLRCSPRSGDLSVYWYQQSLDQGLQFLIQYYNGEERAKGNILERFSAQQFPDLHSELNLSSLELGDSALYFCASSTRTVEGADTQYFGPGTRLTVL.

This clone was seen at least ten times. This chain joins TRBV5-4 and TRBJ1-1; TRBD1 matches 9 bases. Trimming removed 0 bases from V and 1 base from J; junction bases left unmatched: 4. CDR1 is SGHNT and CDR2 is YYREEE in the germline V gene (reference sequence). CDR3 length: 16 residues. The CDR3 coding sequence is TGTGCCAGCAGCTTGGCGGGACAGGGATCGAACACTGAAGCTTTCTTT. This gives the protein CASSLAGQGSNTEAFF.

This clone was seen a handful of times. The chain combines TRBV6-2 or TRBV6-3 with TRBJ1-1; D unclear. Trimming took off 2 bases at V and 10 bases at J, with 17 bases between the two ends. From germline, CDR1 is MNHEY and CDR2 SVGEGT. The CDR3 totals 14 residues. CDR3 in DNA: TGTGCCAGCAGTTACGTCCGGTTTTCGGTAGGAGCTTTCTTT. Translation gives CASSYVRFSVGAFF.

This clone occurred many times. The chain combines TRBV5-5 with TRBJ1-4; D might be TRBD1 (6 bases). From germline, CDR1 is SGHKS and CDR2 YYEKEE (reference sequence). This CDR3 spans 13 amino acids. V lost 4 bases and J 12 bases, leaving 16 bases between the germline ends. The CDR3 DNA reads TGTGCCAGCAGCAGACTGGGGACACGGGAACTGTTTTTT. Translating gives CASSRLGTRELFF. The full variable domain, completed using reference TRBV5-5 and TRBJ1-4, is DAGVTQSPTHLIKTRGQQVTLRCSPISGHKSVSWYQQVLGQGPQFIFQYYEKEERGRGNFPDRFSARQFPNYSSELNVNALLLGDSALYLCASSRLGTRELFFGSGTQLSVL.

The rearrangement joins TRBV20-1 to TRBJ1-5, with D perhaps TRBD1 (6 bases). The CDR3 extends over 19 amino acids. Between the trimmed V and J ends, which lost 1 base and 0 bases, there was a span of 22 bases. In germline, CDR1 is DFQATT, CDR2 SNEGSKA (reference sequence). CDR3 protein: CSARARGDTGTDSNQPQHF. The CDR3 DNA reads as TGCAGTGCTAGAGCGAGGGGGGACACCGGGACGGATAGCAATCAGCCCCAGCATTTT.

This clone was observed at least ten times. This chain connects TRBV28 to TRBJ1-4; unclear D gene. The CDR3 covers 13 residues. Germline V CDR1 and CDR2: MDHEN, SYDVKM. Between the trimmed V and J ends, which lost 4 bases and 8 bases, there was a span of 11 bases. CDR3 sequence reads: CASSSWVREKLFF. CDR3 DNA: TGTGCCAGCAGTTCATGGGTTCGAGAAAAACTGTTTTTT.

This clone appeared many times. This chain uses TRBV9 with TRBJ1-2; D ambiguous. The CDR3 sequence is 13 residues long. Trimming removed 3 bases from V and 0 bases from J, with 6 bases in between. Germline-derived CDR1 and CDR2 are SGDLS and YYNGEE. The CDR3 bases are TGTGCCAGCAGCGCCCAAACTAACTATGGCTACACCTTC. This sequence encodes CASSAQTNYGYTF.

This clone is classed as medium-sized. V gene TRBV5-1 combines with J gene TRBJ2-7, with D unclear. The CDR3 sequence is 14 residues long. From germline, CDR1 is SGHRS and CDR2 YFSETQ. V lost 4 bases and J 3 bases, leaving 14 bases between the germline ends. CDR3 in DNA: TGCGCCAGCAGCCAACCGCAGGCGAACTACGAGCAGTACTTC. Protein sequence: CASSQPQANYEQYF.

There are a few counts of this clone. One base away lies a much larger clone, so this may be a sequencing read error. The chain carries TRBV29-1 and TRBJ2-7; no definite D call. The germline CDR1 and CDR2 sequences are SQVTM and ANQGSEA. Trimming stripped 5 bases from V and 0 bases from J, with 8 bases between. CDR3 length: 12 amino acids. CDR3 sequence reads: CSVRTLSYEQYF. CDR3 nucleotide sequence: TGCAGCGTTCGGACCCTCTCCTACGAGCAGTACTTC.

This clone was seen at least ten times. A much larger clone is a single base away; this may be a read error. The chain links TRBV12-3 or TRBV12-4 to TRBJ2-2; possibly TRBD1 or TRBD2 for D (6 bases each). Trimming left V 3 bases short and J 7 bases short, with 18 bases between. The CDR3 has 16 amino acids. CDR3 DNA: TGTGCCAGCAGTTTGGTCCGGGGGCCCCTCAACGGGGAGCTGTTTTTT. This encodes CASSLVRGPLNGELFF.

This clone was counted at least ten times. The same CDR3 also results from other DNA sequences found in this sample. The V call is TRBV18, the J call TRBJ2-3, with D perhaps TRBD1 (5 bases). The CDR3 covers 15 residues. Trimming cost V 3 bases and J 0 bases, with 10 bases left between them. Germline-derived CDR1 and CDR2 are KGHSH and LQKENI. CDR3 coding DNA: TGTGCCAGCTCACCCAGGGTGGAGAGCACAGATACGCAGTATTTT. Protein product: CASSPRVESTDTQYF.

This clone was recorded many times. This chain links TRBV4-2 with TRBJ2-2; no reliable D call. The germline CDR1 and CDR2 sequences are LGHNA and YNFKEQ. This CDR3 has 16 amino acids. Trimming shortened V by 0 bases and J by 5 bases, and 13 bases separated the two germline ends. The CDR3 DNA follows: TGTGCCAGCAGCCAAGATTCGGCAAGAAGTACCGGGGAGCTGTTTTTT. Translating it yields CASSQDSARSTGELFF.

This clone has ten or more counts. The rearrangement uses TRBV11-2 and TRBJ1-4; no definite D call. Germline-derived CDR1 and CDR2 are SGHAT and FQNNGV. V was pared by 1 base and J by 0 bases, with 6 bases between. The CDR3 is 15 amino acids. CDR3 protein: CASSLVEPTNEKLFF. In DNA, the CDR3 is TGTGCCAGCAGCTTAGTAGAACCAACTAATGAAAAACTGTTTTTT.

This rearrangement joins TRBV20-1 to TRBJ2-7; D may correspond to TRBD1 or TRBD2 (5 bases each). Trimming pared 3 bases from V and 2 bases from J, leaving 11 bases between. The CDR3 loop spans 13 amino acids. The V gene's germline CDR1 is DFQATT and CDR2 SNEGSKA (reference sequence). CDR3 sequence reads: CSASLRDPYEQYF. DNA of the CDR3: TGCAGTGCTAGTTTGAGGGACCCCTACGAGCAGTACTTC.

The table lists this clone with a few counts. This chain uses TRBV27 with TRBJ1-2, with D perhaps matching TRBD1 (5 bases). The CDR3 contains 13 residues. In germline, CDR1 is MNHEY, CDR2 SMNVEV (reference sequence). The V gene lost 7 bases and the J gene lost 9 bases, with 18 bases spanning the gap. CDR3 coding DNA: TGTGCCAGCATTCCATATCAGGGAGGCAGCTACACCTTC. Amino acids: CASIPYQGGSYTF.

There are a few counts of this clone. The chain combines TRBV27 with TRBJ2-7; weak D call: TRBD2 (6 bases). The CDR3 has 15 amino acids. V was clipped by 6 bases and J by 9 bases, with 24 bases between them. Germline V gene sequence: CDR1 MNHEY, CDR2 SMNVEV (reference sequence). CDR3 sequence reads: CASSLGTSCISGQYF. The CDR3 DNA sequence: TGTGCCAGCAGCTTGGGTACTAGCTGTATATCAGGGCAGTACTTC.

In its sample, this clone was seen many times. V usage is TRBV30 and J usage is TRBJ2-1, with 7 bases aligning to TRBD2. The length of the CDR3 is 15 residues. From germline, CDR1 is GTSNPN and CDR2 SVGIG (reference sequence). The ends lost 2 bases at V and 8 bases at J; junction bases unmatched: 12. The CDR3 region has the DNA TGTGCCTGGAGTCTGACTAGCAAGGTCCCCGATGAGCAGTTCTTC. The encoded protein is CAWSLTSKVPDEQFF.